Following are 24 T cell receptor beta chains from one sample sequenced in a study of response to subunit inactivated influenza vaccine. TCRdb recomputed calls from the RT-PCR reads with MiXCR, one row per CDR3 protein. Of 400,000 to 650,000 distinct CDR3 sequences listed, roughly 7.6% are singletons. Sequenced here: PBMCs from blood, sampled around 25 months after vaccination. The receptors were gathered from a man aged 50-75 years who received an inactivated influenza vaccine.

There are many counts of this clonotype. CDR3 region: CASSPPGRSSTDTQYF. The CDR3 DNA reads as TGTGCCAGCAGTCCCCCCGGGCGATCTAGCACAGATACGCAGTATTTT. This chain joins TRBV12-3 or TRBV12-4 and TRBJ2-3; D is unclear. Deletions cut 5 bases from V and 0 bases from J, with 15 bases between. The length of the CDR3 is 16 residues.

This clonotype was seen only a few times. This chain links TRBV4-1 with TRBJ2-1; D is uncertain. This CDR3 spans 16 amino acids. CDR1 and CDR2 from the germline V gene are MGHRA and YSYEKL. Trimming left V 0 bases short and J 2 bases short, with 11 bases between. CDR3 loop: CASSQDLGRTYNEQFF. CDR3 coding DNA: TGCGCCAGCAGCCAAGATCTGGGTCGGACCTACAATGAGCAGTTCTTC.

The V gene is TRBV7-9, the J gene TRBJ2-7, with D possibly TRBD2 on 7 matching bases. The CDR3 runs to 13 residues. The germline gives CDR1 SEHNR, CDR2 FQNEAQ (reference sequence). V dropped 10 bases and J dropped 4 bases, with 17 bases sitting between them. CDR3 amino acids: CATEGRGDYEQYF. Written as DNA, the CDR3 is TGTGCCACCGAGGGGAGGGGGGATTACGAGCAGTACTTC.

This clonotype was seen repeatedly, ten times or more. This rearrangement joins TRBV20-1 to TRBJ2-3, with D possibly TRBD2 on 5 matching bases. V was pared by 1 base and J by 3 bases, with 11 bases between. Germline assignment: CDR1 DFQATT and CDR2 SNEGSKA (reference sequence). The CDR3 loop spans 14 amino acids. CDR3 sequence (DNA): TGCAGTGCTAGAGTCCGAAGAGGGACAGATACGCAGTATTTT. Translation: CSARVRRGTDTQYF.

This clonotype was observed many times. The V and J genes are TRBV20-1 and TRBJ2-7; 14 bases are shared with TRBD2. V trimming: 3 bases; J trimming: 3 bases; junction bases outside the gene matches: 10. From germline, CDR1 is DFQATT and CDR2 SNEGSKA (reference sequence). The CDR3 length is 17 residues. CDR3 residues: CSASPGTSGRRGYEQYF. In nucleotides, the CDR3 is TGCAGTGCTAGTCCCGGGACTAGCGGGAGAAGAGGCTACGAGCAGTACTTC.

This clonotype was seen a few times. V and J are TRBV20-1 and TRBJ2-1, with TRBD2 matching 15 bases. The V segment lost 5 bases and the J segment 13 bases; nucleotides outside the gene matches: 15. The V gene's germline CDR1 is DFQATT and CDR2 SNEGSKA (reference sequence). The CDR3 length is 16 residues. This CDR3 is CSAHPSVGLAGGLQFF. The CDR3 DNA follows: TGCAGTGCTCACCCCTCAGTGGGACTAGCGGGAGGTCTACAGTTCTTC.

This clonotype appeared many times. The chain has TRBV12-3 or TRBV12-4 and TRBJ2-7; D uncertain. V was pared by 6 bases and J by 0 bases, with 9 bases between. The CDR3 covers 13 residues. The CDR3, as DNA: TGTGCCAGCAGAGTCTCCGGCTCCTACGAGCAGTACTTC. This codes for CASRVSGSYEQYF.

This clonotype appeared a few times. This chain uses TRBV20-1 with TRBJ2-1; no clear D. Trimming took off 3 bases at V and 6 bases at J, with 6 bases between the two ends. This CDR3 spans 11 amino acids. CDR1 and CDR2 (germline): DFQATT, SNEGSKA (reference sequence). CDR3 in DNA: TGCAGTGCTAGCCAAACCAATGAGCAGTTCTTC. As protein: CSASQTNEQFF.

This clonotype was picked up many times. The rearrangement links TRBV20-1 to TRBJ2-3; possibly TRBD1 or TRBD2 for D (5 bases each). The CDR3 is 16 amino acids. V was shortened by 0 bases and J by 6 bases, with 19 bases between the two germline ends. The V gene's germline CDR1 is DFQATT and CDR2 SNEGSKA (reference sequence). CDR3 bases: TGCAGTGCTAGAGATCACCGGGACCCCAAGCGCGATACGCAGTATTTT. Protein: CSARDHRDPKRDTQYF.

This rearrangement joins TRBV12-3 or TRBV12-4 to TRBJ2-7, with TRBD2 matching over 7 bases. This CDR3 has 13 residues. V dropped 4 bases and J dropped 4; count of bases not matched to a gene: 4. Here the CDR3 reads CASSSSAGYEQYF. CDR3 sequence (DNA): TGTGCCAGCAGTTCCTCAGCGGGGTACGAGCAGTACTTC.

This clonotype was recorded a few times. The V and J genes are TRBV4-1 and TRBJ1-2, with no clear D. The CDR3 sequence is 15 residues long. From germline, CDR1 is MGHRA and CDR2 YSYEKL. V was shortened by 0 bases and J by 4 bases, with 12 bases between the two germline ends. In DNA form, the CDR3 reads TGCGCCAGCAGCCAAGATCCCGTGGTGGGCTATGGCTACACCTTC. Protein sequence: CASSQDPVVGYGYTF.

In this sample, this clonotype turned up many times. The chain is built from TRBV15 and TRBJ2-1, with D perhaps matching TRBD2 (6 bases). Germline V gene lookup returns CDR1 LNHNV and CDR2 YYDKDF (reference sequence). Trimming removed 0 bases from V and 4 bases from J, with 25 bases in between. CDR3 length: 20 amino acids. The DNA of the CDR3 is TGTGCCACCAGCAGAGATAACCCCGGGTTGGAGGGAGGAACTTACAATGAGCAGTTCTTC. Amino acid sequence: CATSRDNPGLEGGTYNEQFF.

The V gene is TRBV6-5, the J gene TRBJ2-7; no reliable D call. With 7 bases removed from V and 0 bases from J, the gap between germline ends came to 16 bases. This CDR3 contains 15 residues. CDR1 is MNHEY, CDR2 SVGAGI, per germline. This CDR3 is CASILLGGYSYEQYF. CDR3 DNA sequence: TGTGCCAGCATTTTATTGGGCGGCTACTCCTACGAGCAGTACTTC.

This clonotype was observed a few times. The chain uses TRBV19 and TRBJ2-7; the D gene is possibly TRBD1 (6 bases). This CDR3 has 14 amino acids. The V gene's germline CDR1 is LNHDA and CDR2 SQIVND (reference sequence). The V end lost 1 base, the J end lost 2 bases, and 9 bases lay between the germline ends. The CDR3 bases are TGTGCCAGTAGTATAGCCCACAGGGCCTACGAGCAGTACTTC. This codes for CASSIAHRAYEQYF.

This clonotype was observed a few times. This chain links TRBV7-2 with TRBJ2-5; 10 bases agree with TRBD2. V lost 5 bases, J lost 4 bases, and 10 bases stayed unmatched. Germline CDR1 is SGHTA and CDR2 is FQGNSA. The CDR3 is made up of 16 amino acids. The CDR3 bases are TGTGCCAGCAGCCCCCGCCTAGCGGGAGTATCAGAGACCCAGTACTTC. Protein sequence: CASSPRLAGVSETQYF.

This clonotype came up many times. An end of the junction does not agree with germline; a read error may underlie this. CDR3 loop: CASSGGGDFTETQYF. CDR3 in DNA: TGCGCCAGCAGCGGCGGGGGCGATTTTACAGAAACGCAGTATTTT. This rearrangement joins TRBV5-1 to TRBJ2-3; tentative D call: TRBD2 (7 bases). Germline V gives CDR1 SGHRS, CDR2 YFSETQ. The length of the CDR3 is 15 residues.

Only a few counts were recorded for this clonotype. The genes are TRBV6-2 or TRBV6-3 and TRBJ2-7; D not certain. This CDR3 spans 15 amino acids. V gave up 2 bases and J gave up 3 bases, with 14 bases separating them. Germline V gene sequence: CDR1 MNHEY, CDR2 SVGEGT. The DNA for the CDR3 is TGTGCCAGCAGTTACACCGGGTCCGGATTCTACGAGCAGTACTTC. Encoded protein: CASSYTGSGFYEQYF.

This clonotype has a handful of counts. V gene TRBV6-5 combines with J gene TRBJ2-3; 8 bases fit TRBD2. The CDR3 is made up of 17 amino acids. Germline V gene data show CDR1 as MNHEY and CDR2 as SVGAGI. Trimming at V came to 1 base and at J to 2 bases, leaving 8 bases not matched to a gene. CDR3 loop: CASSYFPRGGLTDTQYF. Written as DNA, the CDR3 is TGTGCCAGCAGTTACTTCCCTCGCGGGGGGCTCACAGATACGCAGTATTTT.

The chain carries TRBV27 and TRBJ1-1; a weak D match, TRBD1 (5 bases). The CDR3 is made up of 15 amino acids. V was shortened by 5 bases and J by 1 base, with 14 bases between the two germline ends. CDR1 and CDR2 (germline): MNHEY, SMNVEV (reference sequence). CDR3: CASSPATTGNTEAFF. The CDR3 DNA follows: TGTGCCAGCAGTCCCGCGACTACAGGGAACACTGAAGCTTTCTTT.

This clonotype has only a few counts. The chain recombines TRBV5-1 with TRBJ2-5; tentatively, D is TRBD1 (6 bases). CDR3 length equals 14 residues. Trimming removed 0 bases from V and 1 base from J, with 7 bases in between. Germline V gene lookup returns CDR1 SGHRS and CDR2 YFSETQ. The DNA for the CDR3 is TGCGCCAGCAGCTTGGTGGGGGCCCAAGAGACCCAGTACTTC. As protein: CASSLVGAQETQYF. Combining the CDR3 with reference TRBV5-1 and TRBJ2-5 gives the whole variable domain KAGVTQTPRYLIKTRGQQVTLSCSPISGHRSVSWYQQTPGQGLQFLFEYFSETQRNKGNFPGRFSGRQFSNSRSEMNVSTLELGDSALYLCASSLVGAQETQYFGPGTRLLVL.

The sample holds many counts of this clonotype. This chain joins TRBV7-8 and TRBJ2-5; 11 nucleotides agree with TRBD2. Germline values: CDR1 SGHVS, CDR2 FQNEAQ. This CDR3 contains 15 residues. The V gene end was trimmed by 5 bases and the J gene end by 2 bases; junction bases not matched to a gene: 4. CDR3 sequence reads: CASSDGTSGQETQYF. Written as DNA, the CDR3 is TGTGCCAGCAGCGATGGGACTAGCGGACAAGAGACCCAGTACTTC. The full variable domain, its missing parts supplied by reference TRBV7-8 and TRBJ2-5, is GAGVSQSPRYKVAKRGQDVALRCDPISGHVSLFWYQQALGQGPEFLTYFQNEAQLDKSGLPSDRFFAERPEGSVSTLKIQRTQQEDSAVYLCASSDGTSGQETQYFGPGTRLLVL.

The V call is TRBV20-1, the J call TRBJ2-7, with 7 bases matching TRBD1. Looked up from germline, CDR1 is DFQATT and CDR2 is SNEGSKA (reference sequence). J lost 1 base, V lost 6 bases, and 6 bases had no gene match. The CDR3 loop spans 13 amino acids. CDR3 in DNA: TGCAGTGCACAACGACAGGGATCCTACGAGCAGTACTTC. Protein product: CSAQRQGSYEQYF.

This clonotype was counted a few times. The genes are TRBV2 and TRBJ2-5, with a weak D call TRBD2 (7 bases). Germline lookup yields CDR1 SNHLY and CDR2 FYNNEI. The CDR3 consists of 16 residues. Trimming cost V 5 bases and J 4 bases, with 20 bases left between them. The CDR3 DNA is TGTGCCAGCAGTTGGGGAAGGGGGGGCTCGGGAGAGACCCAGTACTTC. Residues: CASSWGRGGSGETQYF.

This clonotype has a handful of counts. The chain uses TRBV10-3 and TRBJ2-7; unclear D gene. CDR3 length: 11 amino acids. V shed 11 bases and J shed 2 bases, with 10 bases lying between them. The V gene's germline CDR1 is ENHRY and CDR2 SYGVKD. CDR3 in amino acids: CASQDPYEQYF. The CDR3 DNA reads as TGTGCCTCACAAGACCCCTACGAGCAGTACTTC.